Each of the 26 T cell receptor beta chains below was sequenced from the same sample in a study of blood T cell repertoires in COVID-19. Assay used: immunoSEQ multiplex PCR; TCRdb lists only in-frame clones, some missing. This sample yields 260,000 or so clones, of which approximately 86% are seen a single time; approximately 0.7% belongs to the top ten. The sequenced material came from peripheral blood. These receptor sequences come from a human donor in a cohort sampled during active COVID-19.

CDR3 nucleotides: TGTGCCAGCAGCTTAGTGACTAGCGGCACAGATACGCAGTATTTT. Protein product: CASSLVTSGTDTQYF. This rearrangement joins TRBV11-2 to TRBJ2-3, with 8 bases lining up with TRBD2. The CDR3 is 15 amino acids. CDR1 and CDR2 from the germline V gene are SGHAT and FQNNGV. V shed 1 base, J shed 1 base, and the junction held 1 base outside the gene matches.

This sequence joins TRBV25-1 and TRBJ2-7; 7 bases fit TRBD1. The CDR3 contains 15 residues. Germline CDR1 MGHDK, CDR2 SYGVNS. The junction had 11 bases not matched to a gene; V was cut back by 4 bases and J by 5 bases. CDR3 protein: CASSGLGLGGHEQYF. The CDR3 DNA reads TGTGCCAGCAGTGGCTTGGGGTTAGGGGGCCACGAGCAGTACTTC.

In this sample, this clone turned up once. CDR3 sequence reads: CTSSQDLKEGGGNTEAFF. The CDR3 region has the DNA TGCACCAGCAGCCAAGATCTTAAGGAAGGGGGCGGCAACACTGAAGCTTTCTTT. The chain carries TRBV1 and TRBJ1-1; the table names TRBD1, a call not compared with the DNA. TRBV1 constitutes a pseudogene. The CDR3 spans 18 residues.

Here the CDR3 reads CASSQDPAGTATGGYTF. DNA of the CDR3: TGTGCCAGCAGCCAAGATCCCGCGGGGACAGCCACTGGTGGCTACACCTTC. This chain connects TRBV14 to TRBJ1-2, with 7 bases fitting TRBD1. Trimming cost V 0 bases and J 7 bases; bases outside gene matches: 14. This CDR3 has 17 residues. CDR1 and CDR2 (germline): SGHDN, FVKESK.

The table lists this clone with a count of one. The chain is built from TRBV27 and TRBJ1-6, with a tentative D call TRBD1 (6 bases). The V gene's germline CDR1 is MNHEY and CDR2 SMNVEV (reference sequence). Between the trimmed V and J ends, which lost 2 bases and 2 bases, there was a span of 7 bases. The CDR3 spans 15 residues. The CDR3 here is CASSLGGPYNSPLHF. CDR3 coding DNA: TGTGCCAGCAGTTTAGGGGGCCCCTATAATTCACCCCTCCACTTT.

This chain uses TRBV3-1 (or the pseudogene TRBV3-2) with TRBJ1-2; tentative D call: TRBD1 (6 bases). The germline V gene has CDR1 LGHDT and CDR2 YNNKEL (reference sequence). With 3 bases removed from V and 0 bases from J, the gap between germline ends came to 17 bases. The CDR3 covers 17 residues. CDR3 sequence: CASSQLRTASSNYGYTF. The CDR3, as DNA: TGTGCCAGCAGCCAGTTGAGGACAGCATCCTCTAACTATGGCTACACCTTC.

The chain couples TRBV7-2 to TRBJ1-2, with TRBD1 matching over 12 bases. The CDR3 is made up of 16 amino acids. The V and J ends lost 5 bases and 5 bases, in that order; junction bases with no gene match: 9. The V gene's germline CDR1 is SGHTA and CDR2 FQGNSA. As DNA, the CDR3 is TGTGCCAGCAGCCGGGGACAGGGGGCTCGGATGTATGGCTACACCTTC. This gives the protein CASSRGQGARMYGYTF.

This clone came up once. The J gene is TRBJ1-2, the V gene TRBV28, with 8 bases aligning to TRBD1. Germline V lookup: CDR1 MDHEN, CDR2 SYDVKM. The V segment lost 6 bases and the J segment 3 bases; nucleotides outside the gene matches: 6. The CDR3 spans 14 residues. The chain's CDR3 is CASRGGRGHYGYTF. In DNA, the CDR3 is TGTGCCAGCAGGGGGGGCAGGGGGCACTATGGCTACACCTTC.

This clone was picked up one time. The chain employs TRBV2 and TRBJ1-1, with D unclear. The germline gives CDR1 SNHLY, CDR2 FYNNEI. This CDR3 is 14 amino acids long. Trimming cost V 0 bases and J 6 bases, with 11 bases left between them. The CDR3, as DNA: TGTGCCAGCAGTGAAGCGAGGAACCAGCCTGAAGCTTTCTTT. It specifies CASSEARNQPEAFF.

The genes are TRBV27 and TRBJ1-2, with unresolved D. CDR3 size: 14 residues. V lost 2 bases to trimming and J lost 2 bases, with 9 bases between them. CDR1 and CDR2 (germline): MNHEY, SMNVEV (reference sequence). CDR3 loop: CASSLRLGNYGYTF. In DNA, the CDR3 is TGTGCCAGCAGTTTACGTTTGGGCAACTATGGCTACACCTTC.

This chain connects TRBV30 to TRBJ1-1, with a possible D match to TRBD1 (5 bases). The CDR3 covers 13 residues. V was clipped by 3 bases and J by 11 bases, with 19 bases between them. Per germline, CDR1 GTSNPN and CDR2 SVGIG (reference sequence). In DNA, the CDR3 is TGTGCCTGGAGCGTAGACCAGGGATCCGGGGCTTTCTTT. Protein sequence: CAWSVDQGSGAFF. The whole variable domain, remainder taken from reference TRBV30 and TRBJ1-1, is SQTIHQWPATLVQPVGSPLSLECTVEGTSNPNLYWYRQAAGRGLQLLFYSVGIGQISSEVPQNLSASRPQDRQFILSSKKLLLSDSGFYLCAWSVDQGSGAFFGQGTRLTVV.

The chain is built from TRBV5-4 and TRBJ1-1; no clear D. The V gene lost 0 bases and the J gene lost 4 bases, with 7 bases spanning the gap. The CDR3 sequence is 13 residues long. Germline V gene data show CDR1 as SGHNT and CDR2 as YYREEE (reference sequence). The CDR3 is CASSLDWSTEAFF. For the CDR3, the DNA is TGTGCCAGCAGCTTGGACTGGAGCACTGAAGCTTTCTTT.

The rearrangement links TRBV10-3 to TRBJ2-7; D perhaps matches TRBD1 (5 bases). V lost 4 bases and J 2 bases, leaving 9 bases between the germline ends. Per germline, CDR1 ENHRY and CDR2 SYGVKD. This CDR3 is 13 amino acids long. The CDR3 DNA reads as TGTGCCATCAGTGCAGACAGAACCTACGAGCAGTACTTC. Protein: CAISADRTYEQYF.

Only a few counts were recorded for this clone. The chain joins TRBV20-1 to TRBJ1-1; D perhaps matches TRBD1 (6 bases). The V gene lost 4 bases and the J gene lost 8 bases, with 8 bases spanning the gap. The CDR3 loop spans 10 amino acids. Germline lookup yields CDR1 DFQATT and CDR2 SNEGSKA (reference sequence). CDR3 sequence: CSATQGEAFF. CDR3 DNA: TGCAGTGCTACCCAGGGGGAAGCTTTCTTT.

The chain carries TRBV27 and TRBJ1-2; TRBD1 is a possible D gene (5 bases). The germline V gene encodes CDR1 MNHEY and CDR2 SMNVEV (reference sequence). The CDR3 is 15 residues long. V was cut by 1 base and J by 3 bases, with 12 bases left in between. The CDR3 spells CASSLFSGLDYGYTF. The CDR3 bases are TGTGCCAGCAGTTTATTTTCAGGGCTCGACTATGGCTACACCTTC.

The chain recombines TRBV9 with TRBJ1-2; D possibly corresponds to TRBD1 (6 bases). The CDR3 has 17 amino acids. Trimming removed 0 bases at V and 3 bases at J, with 18 bases between. The V gene's germline CDR1 is SGDLS and CDR2 YYNGEE. CDR3 protein: CASSVGGGQILHYGYTF. CDR3 DNA: TGTGCCAGCAGCGTAGGAGGCGGACAGATTTTGCACTATGGCTACACCTTC.

The chain has TRBV7-2 and TRBJ1-2, with D unresolved. Trimming removed 5 bases at V and 0 bases at J, with 13 bases between. The CDR3 runs to 15 residues. Looked up from germline, CDR1 is SGHTA and CDR2 is FQGNSA. CDR3 DNA sequence: TGTGCCAGCAGCCAAGAGGAGGCTTCTAACTATGGCTACACCTTC. This codes for CASSQEEASNYGYTF.

The genes are TRBV19 and TRBJ1-1, with 9 bases that match TRBD1. The CDR3 covers 15 residues. V shed 3 bases and J 6 bases; nucleotides not matched to a gene: 8. CDR1 LNHDA and CDR2 SQIVND come from the germline V gene (reference sequence). The DNA for the CDR3 is TGTGCCAGTAGTATCGGGACAGGGCAATACGCTGAAGCTTTCTTT. Its protein is CASSIGTGQYAEAFF.

The table lists this clone with a count of one. The V call is TRBV6-4, the J call TRBJ1-3, with D maybe TRBD1 (6 bases). The V end was cut by 7 bases, the J end by 2 bases, with 12 bases between. Germline CDR1 reads MRHNA; CDR2 reads SNTAGT. This CDR3 contains 14 residues. The CDR3 bases are TGTGCCAGCAACGTACAGGGACCTGGAAACACCATATATTTT. It encodes CASNVQGPGNTIYF.

This chain joins TRBV27 and TRBJ1-1; 8 positions agree with TRBD1. Germline V gives CDR1 MNHEY, CDR2 SMNVEV (reference sequence). The length of the CDR3 is 14 residues. V dropped 3 bases and J dropped 4; count of bases not matched to a gene: 4. The CDR3 nucleotides are TGTGCCAGCAGTTTCGACAGGGGATTCACTGAAGCTTTCTTT. Residues: CASSFDRGFTEAFF.

The V call is TRBV4-3, the J call TRBJ2-2; 10 nucleotides match TRBD2. CDR3 length: 20 residues. V lost 0 bases and J lost 1; bases outside the gene matches: 11. Germline V gene data show CDR1 as LGHNA and CDR2 as YSLEER. The CDR3: CASSQDSWTSGYQNTGELFF. CDR3 nucleotides: TGCGCCAGCAGCCAAGACTCTTGGACTAGCGGATACCAGAACACCGGGGAGCTGTTTTTT.

This clone occurred a few times. The sample contains more than one DNA sequence encoding this CDR3. This chain connects TRBV27 to TRBJ2-7, with 11 bases aligning to TRBD1. CDR1 MNHEY and CDR2 SMNVEV come from the germline V gene (reference sequence). The CDR3 has 13 residues. Unmatched junction bases numbered 0, after V lost 4 bases and J lost 4 bases. This CDR3 is CASSWDRGYEQYF. CDR3 DNA sequence: TGTGCCAGCAGTTGGGACAGGGGGTACGAGCAGTACTTC.

The V gene is TRBV7-8, the J gene TRBJ2-7; 10 bases line up with TRBD1. With V trimmed by 2 bases and J by 4 bases, 11 bases remained unmatched. Germline V lookup: CDR1 SGHVS, CDR2 FQNEAQ. The CDR3 loop spans 17 amino acids. The CDR3 nucleotides are TGTGCCAGCAGCTTACAAGCGGACAGGGGGTCTCCTTACGAGCAGTACTTC. Encoded protein: CASSLQADRGSPYEQYF. Drawing the rest from reference TRBV7-8 and TRBJ2-7, the complete variable domain is GAGVSQSPRYKVAKRGQDVALRCDPISGHVSLFWYQQALGQGPEFLTYFQNEAQLDKSGLPSDRFFAERPEGSVSTLKIQRTQQEDSAVYLCASSLQADRGSPYEQYFGPGTRLTVT.

J is TRBJ1-2 and V is TRBV4-1; TRBD1 matches 8 bases. The CDR3 spans 16 residues. CDR1 is MGHRA, CDR2 YSYEKL, per germline. V was pared by 0 bases and J by 4 bases, with 7 bases of the junction left unmatched. Here the CDR3 reads CASSQEGDRPRYGYTF. As DNA, the CDR3 is TGCGCCAGCAGCCAAGAGGGGGACAGGCCTCGCTATGGCTACACCTTC.

This chain links TRBV21-1 with TRBJ2-6; the DNA was not used to check the table's D call, TRBD2. TRBV21-1 is flagged as a pseudogene. The CDR3 has 18 residues. CDR3 DNA sequence: TGTGCCAGCAGCATACGAGAACCGGGGTCCTCTGGGGCCAACGTCCTGACTTTC. Its translation: CASSIREPGSSGANVLTF.

V and J are TRBV28 and TRBJ2-7; 8 bases fit TRBD2. This CDR3 spans 15 amino acids. With 5 bases clipped from V and 5 bases from J, the junction kept 11 bases outside the gene matches. CDR1 and CDR2 (germline): MDHEN, SYDVKM. The CDR3 is CASSPPRGGAHEQYF. The DNA for the CDR3 is TGTGCCAGCAGTCCCCCCCGGGGGGGGGCCCACGAGCAGTACTTC. Complete variable domain (other parts from reference TRBV28 and TRBJ2-7): DVKVTQSSRYLVKRTGEKVFLECVQDMDHENMFWYRQDPGLGLRLIYFSYDVKMKEKGDIPEGYSVSREKKERFSLILESASTNQTSMYLCASSPPRGGAHEQYFGPGTRLTVT.